This T cell receptor beta chain originates from a study of blood T cell repertoires in COVID-19. About the research overall: Sources were T cells, B-cell-depleted T cells, or PBMCs; the material itself was cDNA or gDNA.

In the study's own analysis: Scientists estimated how many nucleated cells there were by amplifying reference gene primers. Only in-frame clones appear in the TCRdb table, and some are missing; sequencing was by immunoSEQ multiplex PCR. V, J and clone size are those of that table, while D and trimming were read from the DNA. Of around 110,000 clones listed, roughly 88% are singletons. The ends were cut back, 8 bases at V and 5 bases at J, with 21 bases in the middle. Germline V gives CDR1 MDHEN, CDR2 SYDVKM. The CDR3 runs 15 residues. The receptor's source is a man aged 45 to 65 with active or convalescent COVID-19. The chain carries TRBV28 and TRBJ1-2; D call uncertain. What was sequenced was peripheral blood. The CDR3 DNA is TGTGCCAGCCATGTTCGTTTTAACAGAGCATATGGCTACACCTTC. As protein: CASHVRFNRAYGYTF.